This T cell receptor beta chain was recorded in a study of monozygotic twins with inflammatory bowel disease. One entry per CDR3 protein, without DNA, is what TCRdb gives after re-calling the 5' RACE reads. The sample totals 200,000 to 250,000 distinct CDR3 sequences. Germline assignment: CDR1 SGHTA and CDR2 FQGNSA. The CDR3 loop spans 14 amino acids. The sequencing input was blood. This TCR was sampled from a human donor with ulcerative colitis or Crohn's disease, or a healthy co-twin of an affected twin (not recorded which). The J gene is TRBJ1-2, the V gene TRBV7-2; TCRdb reports TRBD1, a call that lacks DNA to check it against. The CDR3 region is CASSLSARGGGYTF.